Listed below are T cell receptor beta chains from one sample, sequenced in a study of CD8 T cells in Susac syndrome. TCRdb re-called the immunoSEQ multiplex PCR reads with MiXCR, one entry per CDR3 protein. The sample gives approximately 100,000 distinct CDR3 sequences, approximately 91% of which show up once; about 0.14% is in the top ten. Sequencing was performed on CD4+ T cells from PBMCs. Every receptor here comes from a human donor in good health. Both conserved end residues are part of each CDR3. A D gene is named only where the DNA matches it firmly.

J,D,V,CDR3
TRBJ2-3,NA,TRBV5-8,CASTHNSGSTDTQYF
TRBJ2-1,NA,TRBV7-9,CASSSKNEQFF
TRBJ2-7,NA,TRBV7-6,CASSLSEAYEQYF
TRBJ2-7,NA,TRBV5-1,CASSEGSFGGYEQYF
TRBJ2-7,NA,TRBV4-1,CASSQEEETPTNSYEQYF
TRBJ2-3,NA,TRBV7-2,CASSRKSSTDTQYF
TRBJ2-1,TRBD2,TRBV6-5,CASSRPGLAGNEQFF
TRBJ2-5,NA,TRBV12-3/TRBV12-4,CASSTTGQETQYF
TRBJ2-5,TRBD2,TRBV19,CASNRGGQQETQYF
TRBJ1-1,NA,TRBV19,CASSIDRGGTEAFF
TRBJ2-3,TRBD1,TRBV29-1,CSYHRGGTDTQYF